This T cell receptor (beta chain) was captured in a study of monozygotic twins with inflammatory bowel disease. Blood was drawn at 2.5 ml per donor. The CDR3 length is 17 residues. Both TCRalpha and TCRbeta cDNA were subjected to two nested PCRs lasting about 15 and 9 cycles. TCRdb reprocessed the 5' RACE reads and keeps a single row for each CDR3 protein, giving no DNA. The table for this sample gives approximately 200,000 distinct CDR3 sequences. Sequences were obtained from blood. V and J are TRBV12-3 or TRBV12-4 and TRBJ1-5. This TCR derives from a human donor with ulcerative colitis or Crohn's disease, or a healthy co-twin of an affected twin (not recorded which). CDR3 sequence: CASSLERWGIGNQPQHF.